This T cell receptor beta chain derives from a study of blood T cell repertoires in COVID-19. About the study: Samples taken during acute and convalescent COVID-19 were collected in the United States, Italy and Spain. T cells, B-cell-depleted T cells, or PBMCs provided the cDNA or gDNA that served as material.

The CDR3 extends over 12 amino acids. Germline V gene lookup returns CDR1 GTSNPN and CDR2 SVGIG (reference sequence). The ends were cut back, 5 bases at V and 5 bases at J, with 12 bases in the middle. Original handling: Estimation of nucleated cell counts relied on the amplification of reference gene primers. Libraries were prepared by immunoSEQ multiplex PCR; TCRdb keeps only in-frame clonotypes and omits some of them. The V and J calls and clone size come from that table; D and trimming were worked out from the DNA. The sample holds 200,000 to 250,000 clones, approximately 80% seen once. Followed over time, Seattle patients had been enrolled while infection was active.

This chain links TRBV30 with TRBJ1-1, with unresolved D. The sequence was collected from a woman of 80 years or more with COVID-19, enrolled during active disease. What was sequenced was peripheral blood. The CDR3 loop reads CAWALTRTEAFF. CDR3 nucleotides: TGTGCCTGGGCTCTTACGAGAACTGAAGCTTTCTTT.